This entry lists 32 T cell receptor beta chains sequenced from one sample in a study of blood T cell repertoires in COVID-19. Sequenced by immunoSEQ multiplex PCR; TCRdb stores in-frame clones only, minus some. The sample has tens of thousands of clones; 65% to 90% are singletons. Sequencing was performed on peripheral blood. Every receptor here comes from a man in his sixties with acute or convalescent COVID-19.

The chain is built from TRBV30 and TRBJ1-6; 9 bases match TRBD1. CDR3 length equals 17 residues. J was trimmed by 1 base and V by 0 bases; bases with no gene match: 4. Germline V CDR1 and CDR2: GTSNPN, SVGIG (reference sequence). The CDR3 sequence: CAWSVRGTGSYNSPLHF. Here the CDR3 DNA reads TGTGCCTGGAGTGTACGCGGGACAGGGTCCTATAATTCACCCCTCCACTTT.

This chain connects TRBV4-2 to TRBJ1-1; a weak D match, TRBD1 (5 bases). Germline CDR1 and CDR2: LGHNA and YNFKEQ. V lost 1 base, J lost 4 bases, and 16 bases lay in between. There are 16 residues in the CDR3. Written as DNA, the CDR3 is TGTGCCAGCAGCCAAGGGAGGGGAAGGTTTGGCACTGAAGCTTTCTTT. This gives the protein CASSQGRGRFGTEAFF.

In nucleotides, the CDR3 is TGTGCCAGCAGCCGGGGACTAGCGGGGGCCGGGGAGCTGTTTTTT. Amino acid sequence: CASSRGLAGAGELFF. This chain links TRBV6-5 with TRBJ2-2; 14 bases map to TRBD2. V dropped 6 bases and J dropped 6; count of bases not matched to a gene: 3. Looked up from germline, CDR1 is MNHEY and CDR2 is SVGAGI. CDR3 length: 15 residues.

The chain uses TRBV30 and TRBJ2-2; 7 bases map to TRBD1. Germline assignment: CDR1 GTSNPN and CDR2 SVGIG (reference sequence). The CDR3 length is 14 residues. V was pared by 4 bases and J by 4 bases, with 6 bases of the junction left unmatched. The CDR3 loop is CAWIRDRGTGELFF. The CDR3, as DNA: TGTGCCTGGATAAGGGACAGAGGCACCGGGGAGCTGTTTTTT.

The chain links TRBV6-5 to TRBJ1-4, with D hard to call. The germline gives CDR1 MNHEY, CDR2 SVGAGI. The CDR3 is 14 amino acids. Trimming removed 6 bases at V and 8 bases at J, with 16 bases between. CDR3 residues: CASRRVGSQEKLFF. CDR3 nucleotide sequence: TGTGCCAGCAGACGGGTCGGGTCGCAGGAAAAACTGTTTTTT.

This clone was seen just once. The chain recombines TRBV29-1 with TRBJ1-3, with 10 bases that match TRBD1. Germline CDR1 is SQVTM and CDR2 is ANQGSEA. The V and J ends lost 7 bases and 1 base, in that order; junction bases with no gene match: 4. The CDR3 length is 14 residues. CDR3 DNA: TGCAGCGCCGGACAGGGGGTTTCTGGAAACACCATATATTTT. Translating it yields CSAGQGVSGNTIYF.

The chain links TRBV10-3 to TRBJ2-3; 7 nucleotides align to TRBD1. V lost 6 bases to trimming and J lost 0 bases; unmatched junction nucleotides: 6. Germline CDR1 ENHRY, CDR2 SYGVKD. The length of the CDR3 is 15 residues. The CDR3 protein is CAISKGQTSTDTQYF. DNA of the CDR3: TGTGCCATCAGCAAGGGACAGACCAGCACAGATACGCAGTATTTT.

This clone has just a few counts. The rearrangement uses TRBV5-4 and TRBJ1-2, with 8 bases matching TRBD1. Trimming took 4 bases from V and 6 from J; bases not matched to a gene: 11. CDR1 is SGHNT and CDR2 is YYREEE in the germline V gene (reference sequence). The CDR3 spans 15 residues. The CDR3 DNA is TGTGCCAGCAGCCCTGGTCCAGGGGGCTTGGATGGCTACACCTTC. Translated: CASSPGPGGLDGYTF. Supplemented by reference TRBV5-4 and TRBJ1-2, the full variable domain reads ETGVTQSPTHLIKTRGQQVTLRCSSQSGHNTVSWYQQALGQGPQFIFQYYREEENGRGNFPPRFSGLQFPNYSSELNVNALELDDSALYLCASSPGPGGLDGYTFGSGTRLTVV.

V usage is TRBV29-1 and J usage is TRBJ1-6; 7 bases are shared with TRBD1. The germline gives CDR1 SQVTM, CDR2 ANQGSEA. Unmatched junction bases numbered 7, after V lost 1 base and J lost 7 bases. The CDR3 totals 15 residues. In DNA form, the CDR3 reads TGCAGCGTTGAAGCATTGGGACAGCGAAATTCACCCCTCCACTTT. Translating gives CSVEALGQRNSPLHF.

The chain couples TRBV16 to TRBJ1-3; 10 bases map to TRBD1. Germline V lookup: CDR1 KGHSY, CDR2 FQNENV. This CDR3 spans 18 amino acids. V was pared by 0 bases and J by 2 bases, with 7 bases of the junction left unmatched. The CDR3 region is CASSQSSVGQGAGNTIYF. The CDR3 DNA reads TGTGCCAGCAGCCAATCCTCTGTTGGACAGGGGGCTGGAAACACCATATATTTT.

The gene calls are TRBV6-6 and TRBJ1-2; D is uncertain. The CDR3 consists of 12 residues. V was shortened by 5 bases and J by 1 base, with 5 bases between the two germline ends. Germline CDR1 MNHNY, CDR2 SVGAGI (reference sequence). The CDR3 coding sequence is TGTGCCAGCAGTCTCGTTAACTATGGCTACACCTTC. The encoded protein is CASSLVNYGYTF.

The V call is TRBV18, the J call TRBJ2-5; TRBD1 agrees at 8 bases. This CDR3 is built from 15 residues. J was trimmed by 4 bases and V by 3 bases; bases with no gene match: 7. Looked up from germline, CDR1 is KGHSH and CDR2 is LQKENI. CDR3 region: CASSPFGQGTETQYF. The CDR3 region has the DNA TGTGCCAGCTCACCCTTCGGACAGGGCACAGAGACCCAGTACTTC.

The chain employs TRBV7-9 and TRBJ1-2, with a tentative D call TRBD1 (5 bases). CDR3 length equals 13 residues. V dropped 4 bases and J dropped 7 bases, with 13 bases sitting between them. Germline V gene sequence: CDR1 SEHNR, CDR2 FQNEAQ (reference sequence). The CDR3 sequence is CASSSQGQGGYTF. The CDR3 nucleotides are TGTGCCAGCAGCTCTCAAGGACAAGGTGGCTACACCTTC.

The CDR3 sequence: CASTPTGGYTEAFF. CDR3 DNA: TGCGCCAGCACCCCGACAGGGGGTTATACTGAAGCTTTCTTT. The genes are TRBV5-1 and TRBJ1-1, with 9 bases lining up with TRBD1. The CDR3 covers 14 residues. CDR1 is SGHRS and CDR2 is YFSETQ in the germline V gene. J was trimmed by 5 bases and V by 6 bases; bases with no gene match: 8.

V and J are TRBV5-4 and TRBJ1-4; 8 nucleotides line up with TRBD1. CDR3 size: 15 residues. Germline CDR1 SGHNT, CDR2 YYREEE (reference sequence). V lost 0 bases, J lost 3 bases, and 1 base stayed unmatched. The CDR3 sequence: CASSLDRGSNEKLFF. DNA for the CDR3: TGTGCCAGCAGCTTGGACAGGGGGTCTAATGAAAAACTGTTTTTT.

The gene calls are TRBV5-8 and TRBJ2-7, with 8 bases identical to TRBD1. V shed 1 base, J shed 7 bases, and the junction held 7 bases outside the gene matches. This CDR3 contains 14 residues. Germline V gives CDR1 SGHTS, CDR2 YDEGEE. The CDR3 sequence is CASSLWQGAREQYF. CDR3 DNA sequence: TGTGCCAGCAGCTTGTGGCAGGGGGCGCGGGAGCAGTACTTC. Full variable domain (outside the CDR3, taken from reference TRBV5-8 and TRBJ2-7): EAGVTQSPTHLIKTRGQQATLRCSPISGHTSVYWYQQALGLGLQFLLWYDEGEERNRGNFPPRFSGRQFPNYSSELNVNALELEDSALYLCASSLWQGAREQYFGPGTRLTVT.

This chain connects TRBV29-1 to TRBJ2-1; 8 positions match TRBD2. The germline CDR1 and CDR2 sequences are SQVTM and ANQGSEA. The CDR3 has 13 amino acids. J was trimmed by 9 bases and V by 3 bases; bases with no gene match: 7. The CDR3: CSVDPTSGAEQFF. The CDR3 region has the DNA TGCAGCGTTGACCCCACTAGCGGAGCTGAGCAGTTCTTC.

V gene TRBV30 combines with J gene TRBJ2-5, with a possible D match to TRBD2 (5 bases). Trimming left V 8 bases short and J 4 bases short, with 11 bases between. Per germline, CDR1 GTSNPN and CDR2 SVGIG (reference sequence). The CDR3 runs to 11 residues. CDR3 loop: CALRGLETQYF. The CDR3 DNA is TGTGCCCTCCGGGGTTTAGAGACCCAGTACTTC.

CDR3 coding DNA: TGCGCCAGCAGCTTGACGGTGGACTATGGCTACACCTTC. Encoded protein: CASSLTVDYGYTF. J is TRBJ1-2 and V is TRBV5-1; no definite D call. V was trimmed by 1 base and J by 3 bases, leaving 7 bases between them. Germline assignment: CDR1 SGHRS and CDR2 YFSETQ. The CDR3 is 13 residues long.

The chain joins TRBV15 to TRBJ1-1; TRBD1 is a possible D gene (5 bases). Germline CDR1 is LNHNV and CDR2 is YYDKDF (reference sequence). Trimming shortened V by 0 bases and J by 11 bases, and 10 bases separated the two germline ends. CDR3 length equals 12 residues. The CDR3 sequence is CATSRDRVNAFF. The CDR3 nucleotides are TGTGCCACCAGCAGAGACAGGGTGAACGCTTTCTTT. Combining the CDR3 with reference TRBV15 and TRBJ1-1 gives the whole variable domain DAMVIQNPRYQVTQFGKPVTLSCSQTLNHNVMYWYQQKSSQAPKLLFHYYDKDFNNEADTPDNFQSRRPNTSFCFLDIRSPGLGDTAMYLCATSRDRVNAFFGQGTRLTVV.

The chain couples TRBV5-1 to TRBJ2-1; TRBD2 matches 10 bases. The CDR3 covers 16 residues. The V gene's germline CDR1 is SGHRS and CDR2 YFSETQ. The J segment lost 9 bases and the V segment lost 1 base, leaving 10 bases of the junction unmatched. The CDR3 DNA sequence: TGCGCCAGCAGCTTGTCCCCCAGCGGGAGGGCTAGTGAGCAGTTCTTC. It codes for CASSLSPSGRASEQFF.

The chain uses TRBV2 and TRBJ2-2, with TRBD2 matching over 11 bases. The CDR3 consists of 17 residues. With V trimmed by 1 base and J by 7 bases, 8 bases remained unmatched. CDR1 is SNHLY, CDR2 FYNNEI, per germline. The CDR3 protein is CASSEELAGVSVGELFF. Written as DNA, the CDR3 is TGTGCCAGCAGTGAAGAACTAGCGGGGGTGTCCGTCGGGGAGCTGTTTTTT.

This chain links TRBV10-3 with TRBJ2-1, with TRBD2 matching over 14 bases. CDR3 length: 15 amino acids. The germline gives CDR1 ENHRY, CDR2 SYGVKD. Trimming cost V 6 bases and J 7 bases; bases outside gene matches: 5. This CDR3 reads CAIRGTSGSGNEQFF. The CDR3 DNA reads as TGTGCCATCAGGGGGACTAGCGGGAGTGGTAATGAGCAGTTCTTC.

The table lists this clone with a count of one. The chain uses TRBV18 and TRBJ2-7; D unclear. The CDR3 is 11 residues long. Per the germline V gene, CDR1 is KGHSH and CDR2 is LQKENI. Trimming removed 4 bases from V and 1 base from J, with 2 bases in between. DNA for the CDR3: TGTGCCAGCTCACTATCCTACGAGCAGTACTTC. Translation: CASSLSYEQYF.

V gene TRBV3-1 (or the pseudogene TRBV3-2) combines with J gene TRBJ2-2; TRBD2 aligns across 7 bases. V gave up 6 bases and J gave up 0 bases; unmatched junction bases: 7. Germline V gives CDR1 LGHDT, CDR2 YNNKEL (reference sequence). The CDR3 consists of 16 residues. The CDR3 sequence: CASRRVAGANTGELFF. CDR3 nucleotide sequence: TGTGCCAGCAGAAGGGTGGCGGGGGCGAACACCGGGGAGCTGTTTTTT.

The genes are TRBV11-2 and TRBJ1-2; possible D gene TRBD1, 5 bases. The CDR3 loop spans 14 amino acids. Trimming took off 5 bases at V and 5 bases at J, with 15 bases between the two ends. The germline CDR1 and CDR2 sequences are SGHAT and FQNNGV. The CDR3 here is CASSPLQGAYGYTF. The CDR3 DNA follows: TGTGCCAGCAGCCCGCTACAAGGGGCTTATGGCTACACCTTC.

The chain combines TRBV30 with TRBJ1-3; D might be TRBD1 (6 bases). Germline CDR1 is GTSNPN and CDR2 is SVGIG (reference sequence). The germline V and J ends were trimmed by 4 bases and 3 bases, with 16 bases remaining between them. The CDR3 length is 15 residues. The CDR3 nucleotides read TGTGCCTGGACCCGGGGGGGGCAATTTGGAAACACCATATATTTT. Translating it yields CAWTRGGQFGNTIYF.

J is TRBJ2-1 and V is TRBV18; 9 positions agree with TRBD2. Germline-derived CDR1 and CDR2 are KGHSH and LQKENI. V shed 3 bases, J shed 5 bases, and the junction held 5 bases outside the gene matches. The CDR3 length is 15 residues. The CDR3 bases are TGTGCCAGCTCACCCCCGAGACTAGCGGACAATGAGCAGTTCTTC. This codes for CASSPPRLADNEQFF.

The chain joins TRBV5-8 to TRBJ2-1, with D possibly being TRBD2 (5 bases). The V and J ends lost 0 bases and 8 bases respectively, with 18 bases between them. This CDR3 comprises 16 residues. Germline V gives CDR1 SGHTS, CDR2 YDEGEE. CDR3 sequence reads: CASSLALRGSVDEQFF. DNA of the CDR3: TGTGCCAGCAGCTTGGCCCTAAGAGGGTCTGTAGATGAGCAGTTCTTC.

This clone came up a few times. The chain carries TRBV19 and TRBJ1-5; 7 positions match TRBD1. V shed 7 bases, J shed 2 bases, and the junction held 8 bases outside the gene matches. There are 15 residues in the CDR3. Looked up from germline, CDR1 is LNHDA and CDR2 is SQIVND (reference sequence). The CDR3 is CASTPLDRGNQPQHF. Here the CDR3 DNA reads TGTGCCAGTACCCCCCTCGACAGGGGCAATCAGCCCCAGCATTTT.

V usage is TRBV7-2 and J usage is TRBJ1-1, with a possible D match to TRBD1 (6 bases). Germline V lookup: CDR1 SGHTA, CDR2 FQGNSA. The CDR3 sequence is 13 residues long. Trimming shortened V by 0 bases and J by 7 bases, and 9 bases separated the two germline ends. The DNA for the CDR3 is TGTGCCAGCAGCTTAGCGACAGGCCTTGAAGCTTTCTTT. Its protein is CASSLATGLEAFF.

The V call is TRBV9, the J call TRBJ1-6, with 8 bases fitting TRBD1. Germline V gene lookup returns CDR1 SGDLS and CDR2 YYNGEE. This CDR3 contains 16 residues. V lost 3 bases to trimming and J lost 0 bases; unmatched junction nucleotides: 2. The CDR3 DNA reads TGTGCCAGCAGCGGACAGGGGAGCTCCTATAATTCACCCCTCCACTTT. Amino acid sequence: CASSGQGSSYNSPLHF.